This T cell receptor beta chain was observed in a study of T cell repertoires in cytomegalovirus infection. TCRdb re-called the reads through MiXCR, storing one row per CDR3 protein. The table shows some 940,000 distinct CDR3 sequences, with roughly a third occurring only once. Germline CDR1 is LNHNV and CDR2 is YYDKDF (reference sequence). The length of the CDR3 is 15 residues. The junction had 3 bases not matched to a gene; V was cut back by 0 bases and J by 4 bases. The study's findings and limits: Ex vivo responses were dominated by HLA-C-restricted CMV-specific TCR beta clonotypes.

In its sample, this clonotype was seen a few times. Its antigen is still unknown. This TCR derives from a human donor in good health (CMV status not recorded). Some clones in this sample may be carry-over from other donors' samples. Sample: cultured CD8+ T cells from PBMCs, taken from culture after CMV antigen stimulation. The chain uses TRBV15 and TRBJ1-2; 9 bases fit TRBD1. Written as DNA, the CDR3 is TGTGCCACCAGCAGAGAACGGGACAGGGCCTATGGCTACACCTTC. Amino acids: CATSRERDRAYGYTF.